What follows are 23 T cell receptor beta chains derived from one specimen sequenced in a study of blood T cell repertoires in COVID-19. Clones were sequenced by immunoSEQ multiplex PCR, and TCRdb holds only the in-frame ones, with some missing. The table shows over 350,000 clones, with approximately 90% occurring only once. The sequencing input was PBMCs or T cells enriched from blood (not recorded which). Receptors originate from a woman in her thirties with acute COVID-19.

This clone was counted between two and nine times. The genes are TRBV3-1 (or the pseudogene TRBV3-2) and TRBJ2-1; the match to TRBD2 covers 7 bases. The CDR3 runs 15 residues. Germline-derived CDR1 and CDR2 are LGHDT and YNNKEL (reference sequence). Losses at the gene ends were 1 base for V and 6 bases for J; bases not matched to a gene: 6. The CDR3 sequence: CASSQGTRGFNEQFF. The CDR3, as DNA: TGTGCCAGCAGCCAAGGGACTAGAGGTTTCAATGAGCAGTTCTTC.

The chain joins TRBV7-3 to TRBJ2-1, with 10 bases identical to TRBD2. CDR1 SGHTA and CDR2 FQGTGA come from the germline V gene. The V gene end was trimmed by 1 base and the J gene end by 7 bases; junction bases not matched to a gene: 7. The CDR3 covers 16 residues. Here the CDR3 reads CASSLMRAGGLNEQFF. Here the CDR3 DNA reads TGTGCCAGCAGCTTAATGCGAGCGGGGGGGCTAAATGAGCAGTTCTTC. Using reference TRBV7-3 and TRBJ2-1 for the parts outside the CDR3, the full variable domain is GAGVSQTPSNKVTEKGKYVELRCDPISGHTALYWYRQSLGQGPEFLIYFQGTGAADDSGLPNDRFFAVRPEGSVSTLKIQRTERGDSAVYLCASSLMRAGGLNEQFFGPGTRLTVL.

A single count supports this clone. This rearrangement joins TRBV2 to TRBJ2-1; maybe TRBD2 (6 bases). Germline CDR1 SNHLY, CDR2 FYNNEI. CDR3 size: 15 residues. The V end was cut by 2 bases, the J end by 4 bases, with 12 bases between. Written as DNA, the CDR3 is TGTGCCAGCAGTGAATCGCGACTAGTTTACAATGAGCAGTTCTTC. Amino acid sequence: CASSESRLVYNEQFF.

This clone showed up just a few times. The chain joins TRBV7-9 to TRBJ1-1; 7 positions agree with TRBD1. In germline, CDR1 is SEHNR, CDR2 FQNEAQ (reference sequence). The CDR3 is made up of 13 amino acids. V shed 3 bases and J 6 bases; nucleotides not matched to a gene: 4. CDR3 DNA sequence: TGTGCCAGCAGCTTTGACAGGGAGGCTGAAGCTTTCTTT. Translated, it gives CASSFDREAEAFF.

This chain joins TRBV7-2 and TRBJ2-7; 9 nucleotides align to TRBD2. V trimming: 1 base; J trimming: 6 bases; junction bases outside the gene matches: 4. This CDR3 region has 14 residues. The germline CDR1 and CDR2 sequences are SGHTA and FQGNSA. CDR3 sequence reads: CASSLGGGALEQYF. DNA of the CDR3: TGTGCCAGCAGCTTAGGCGGGGGGGCCCTCGAGCAGTACTTC.

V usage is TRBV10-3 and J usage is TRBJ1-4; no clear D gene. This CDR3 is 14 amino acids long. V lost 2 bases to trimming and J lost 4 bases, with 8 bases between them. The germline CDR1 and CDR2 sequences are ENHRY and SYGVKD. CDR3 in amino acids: CAISEGEVNEKLFF. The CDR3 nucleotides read TGTGCCATCAGTGAGGGGGAGGTTAATGAAAAACTGTTTTTT.

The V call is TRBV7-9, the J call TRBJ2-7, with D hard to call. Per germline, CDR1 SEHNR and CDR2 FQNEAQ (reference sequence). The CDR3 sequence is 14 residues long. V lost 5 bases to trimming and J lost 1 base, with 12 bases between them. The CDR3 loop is CASSQTPDSYEQYF. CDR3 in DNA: TGTGCCAGCAGCCAAACCCCAGATTCCTACGAGCAGTACTTC.

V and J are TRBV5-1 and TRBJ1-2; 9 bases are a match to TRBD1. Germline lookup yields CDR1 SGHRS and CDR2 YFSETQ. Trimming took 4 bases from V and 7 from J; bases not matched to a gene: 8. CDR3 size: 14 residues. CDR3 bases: TGCGCCAGCAGCACAGGGACAGGGCAAGGTGGCTACACCTTC. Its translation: CASSTGTGQGGYTF.

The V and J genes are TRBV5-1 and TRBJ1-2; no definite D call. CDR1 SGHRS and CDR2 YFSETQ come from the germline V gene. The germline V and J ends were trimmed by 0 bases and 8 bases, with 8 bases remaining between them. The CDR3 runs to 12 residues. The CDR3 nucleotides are TGCGCCAGCAGCTTGGCTGGAGGGGGCTACACCTTC. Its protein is CASSLAGGGYTF.

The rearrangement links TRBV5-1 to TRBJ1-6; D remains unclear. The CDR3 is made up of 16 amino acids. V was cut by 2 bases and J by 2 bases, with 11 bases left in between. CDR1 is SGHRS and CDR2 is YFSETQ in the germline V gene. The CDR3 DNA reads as TGCGCCAGCAGCTTCCTACCGCAAACCTATAATTCACCCCTCCACTTT. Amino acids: CASSFLPQTYNSPLHF.

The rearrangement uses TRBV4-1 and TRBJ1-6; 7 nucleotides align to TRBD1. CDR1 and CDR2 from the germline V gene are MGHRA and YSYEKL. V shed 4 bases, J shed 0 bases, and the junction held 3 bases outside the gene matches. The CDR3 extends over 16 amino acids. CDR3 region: CASSPTGSSYNSPLHF. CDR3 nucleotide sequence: TGCGCCAGCAGCCCGACAGGGAGCTCCTATAATTCACCCCTCCACTTT.

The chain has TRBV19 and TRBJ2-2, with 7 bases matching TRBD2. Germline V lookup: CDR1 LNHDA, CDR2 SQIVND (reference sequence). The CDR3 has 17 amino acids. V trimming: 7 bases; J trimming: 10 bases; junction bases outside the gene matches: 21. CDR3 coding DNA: TGTGCCAGTACACACCGTTGGGGGGGGGTATCCTATCAGGAGCTGTTTTTT. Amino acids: CASTHRWGGVSYQELFF.

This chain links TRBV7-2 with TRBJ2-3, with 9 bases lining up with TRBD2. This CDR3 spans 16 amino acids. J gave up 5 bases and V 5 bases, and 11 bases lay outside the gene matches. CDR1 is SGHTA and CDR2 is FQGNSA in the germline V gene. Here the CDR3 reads CASSPLLAGRGDTQYF. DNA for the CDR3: TGTGCCAGCAGCCCACTTCTAGCGGGGCGGGGAGATACGCAGTATTTT. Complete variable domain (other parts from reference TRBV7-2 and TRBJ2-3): GAGVSQSPSNKVTEKGKDVELRCDPISGHTALYWYRQSLGQGLEFLIYFQGNSAPDKSGLPSDRFSAERTGGSVSTLTIQRTQQEDSAVYLCASSPLLAGRGDTQYFGPGTRLTVL.

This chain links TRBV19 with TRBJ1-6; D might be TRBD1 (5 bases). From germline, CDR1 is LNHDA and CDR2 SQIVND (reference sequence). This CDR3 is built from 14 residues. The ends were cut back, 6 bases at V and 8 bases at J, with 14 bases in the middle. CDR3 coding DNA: TGTGCCAGTAGGAATAGGGGAGGCGATTCACCCCTCCACTTT. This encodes CASRNRGGDSPLHF.

CDR3 sequence reads: CASSDELYGYTF. The DNA of the CDR3 is TGTGCCAGCAGCGACGAACTGTATGGCTACACCTTC. The genes are TRBV9 and TRBJ1-2; D unresolved. The CDR3 loop spans 12 amino acids. Germline assignment: CDR1 SGDLS and CDR2 YYNGEE. V lost 3 bases, J lost 5 bases, and 8 bases lay in between.

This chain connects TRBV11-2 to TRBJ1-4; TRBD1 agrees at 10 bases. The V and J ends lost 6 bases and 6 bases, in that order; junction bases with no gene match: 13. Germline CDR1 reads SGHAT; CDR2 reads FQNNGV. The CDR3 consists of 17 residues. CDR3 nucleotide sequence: TGTGCCAGCAGTCGAACAACGACCGGGACAGGGGATGAAAAACTGTTTTTT. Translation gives CASSRTTTGTGDEKLFF. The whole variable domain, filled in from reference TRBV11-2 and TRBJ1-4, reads EAGVAQSPRYKIIEKRQSVAFWCNPISGHATLYWYQQILGQGPKLLIQFQNNGVVDDSQLPKDRFSAERLKGVDSTLKIQPAKLEDSAVYLCASSRTTTGTGDEKLFFGSGTQLSVL.

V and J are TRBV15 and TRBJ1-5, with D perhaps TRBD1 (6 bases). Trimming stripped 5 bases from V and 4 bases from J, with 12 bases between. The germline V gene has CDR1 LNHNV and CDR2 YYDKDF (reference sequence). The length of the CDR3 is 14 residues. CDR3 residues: CATSREGGNQPQHF. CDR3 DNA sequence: TGTGCCACCAGCCGGGAGGGGGGAAATCAGCCCCAGCATTTT. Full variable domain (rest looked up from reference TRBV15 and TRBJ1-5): DAMVIQNPRYQVTQFGKPVTLSCSQTLNHNVMYWYQQKSSQAPKLLFHYYDKDFNNEADTPDNFQSRRPNTSFCFLDIRSPGLGDTAMYLCATSREGGNQPQHFGDGTRLSIL.

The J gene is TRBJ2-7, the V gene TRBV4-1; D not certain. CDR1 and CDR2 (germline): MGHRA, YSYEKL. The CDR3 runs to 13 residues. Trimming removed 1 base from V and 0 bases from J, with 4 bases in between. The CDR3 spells CASSQVISYEQYF. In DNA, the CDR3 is TGCGCCAGCAGCCAAGTCATCTCCTACGAGCAGTACTTC.

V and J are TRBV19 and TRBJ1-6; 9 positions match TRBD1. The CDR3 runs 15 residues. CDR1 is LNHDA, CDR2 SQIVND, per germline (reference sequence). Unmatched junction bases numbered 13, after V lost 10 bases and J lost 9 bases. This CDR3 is CATQARGQGFSPLHF. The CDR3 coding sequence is TGTGCCACTCAAGCTCGGGGACAGGGTTTTTCACCCCTCCACTTT.

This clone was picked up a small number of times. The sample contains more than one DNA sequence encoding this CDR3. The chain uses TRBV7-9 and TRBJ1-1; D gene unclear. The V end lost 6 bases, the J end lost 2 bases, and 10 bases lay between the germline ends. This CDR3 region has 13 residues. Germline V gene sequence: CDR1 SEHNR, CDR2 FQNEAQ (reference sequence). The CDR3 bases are TGTGCCAGCAGTCCCCCGGGTAACACTGAAGCTTTCTTT. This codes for CASSPPGNTEAFF. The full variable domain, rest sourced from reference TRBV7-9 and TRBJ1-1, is DTGVSQNPRHKITKRGQNVTFRCDPISEHNRLYWYRQTLGQGPEFLTYFQNEAQLEKSRLLSDRFSAERPKGSFSTLEIQRTEQGDSAMYLCASSPPGNTEAFFGQGTRLTVV.

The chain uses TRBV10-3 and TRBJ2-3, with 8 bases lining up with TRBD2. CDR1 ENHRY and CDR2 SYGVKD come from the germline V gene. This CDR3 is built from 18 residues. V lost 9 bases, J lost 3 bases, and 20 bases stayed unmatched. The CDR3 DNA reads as TGTGCCATTAATAAGAGGGTCGTCCCGGGGGGGATAACAGATACGCAGTATTTT. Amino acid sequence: CAINKRVVPGGITDTQYF.

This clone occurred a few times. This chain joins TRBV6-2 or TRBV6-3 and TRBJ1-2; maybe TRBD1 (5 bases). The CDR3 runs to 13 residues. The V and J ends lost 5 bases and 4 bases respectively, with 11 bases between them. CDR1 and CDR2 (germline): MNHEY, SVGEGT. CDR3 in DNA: TGTGCCAGCAGTCTTGACAGTGCCTATGGCTACACCTTC. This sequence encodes CASSLDSAYGYTF.

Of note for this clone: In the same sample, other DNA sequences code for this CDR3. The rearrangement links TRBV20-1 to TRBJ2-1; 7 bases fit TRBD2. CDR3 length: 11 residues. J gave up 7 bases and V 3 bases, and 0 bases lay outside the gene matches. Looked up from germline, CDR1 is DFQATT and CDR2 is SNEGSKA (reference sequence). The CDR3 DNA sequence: TGCAGTGCTAGGGGGGGGAATGAGCAGTTCTTC. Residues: CSARGGNEQFF.